Following are 8 T cell receptor beta chains from one sample sequenced in a study of T cell repertoires in cytomegalovirus infection. Their recognized antigens are unknown. TCRdb passed the reads through MiXCR, listing each CDR3 protein once. Of about 920,000 distinct CDR3 sequences listed, 30% to 40% are singletons. The material was cultured CD8+ T cells from PBMCs, obtained from culture after CMV antigen stimulation. These receptor sequences come from a human donor in good health (CMV status not recorded). Some clones in this sample may be carry-over from other donors' samples.

The chain employs TRBV5-6 and TRBJ2-6; D gene ambiguous. The germline V gene encodes CDR1 SGHDT and CDR2 YYEEEE. The V and J ends lost 0 bases and 11 bases respectively, with 15 bases between them. The CDR3 covers 15 residues. CDR3 sequence reads: CASSLAGLGLDVLTF. The CDR3, as DNA: TGTGCCAGCAGCTTGGCCGGGTTGGGCCTGGACGTCCTGACTTTC.

The chain links TRBV19 to TRBJ2-1, with 13 bases lining up with TRBD2. The V gene's germline CDR1 is LNHDA and CDR2 SQIVND (reference sequence). Trimming at V came to 9 bases and at J to 3 bases, leaving 5 bases not matched to a gene. The CDR3 contains 15 residues. The CDR3: CASRTSGGLYNEQFF. CDR3 nucleotide sequence: TGTGCCAGCAGGACTAGCGGGGGCCTCTACAATGAGCAGTTCTTC. Supplemented by reference TRBV19 and TRBJ2-1, the full variable domain reads DGGITQSPKYLFRKEGQNVTLSCEQNLNHDAMYWYRQDPGQGLRLIYYSQIVNDFQKGDIAEGYSVSREKKESFPLTVTSAQKNPTAFYLCASRTSGGLYNEQFFGPGTRLTVL.

This clonotype was found a few times. J is TRBJ2-1 and V is TRBV4-2; no clear D. The CDR3 runs 14 residues. Germline CDR1 and CDR2: LGHNA and YNFKEQ. The V end was cut by 0 bases, the J end by 7 bases, with 10 bases between. The CDR3 region is CASSQDFSLNEQFF. The DNA for the CDR3 is TGTGCCAGCAGCCAAGATTTTAGCCTAAATGAGCAGTTCTTC.

This clonotype has only a few counts. The rearrangement uses TRBV4-1 and TRBJ2-7; tentative D call: TRBD1 (5 bases). Looked up from germline, CDR1 is MGHRA and CDR2 is YSYEKL. The CDR3 length is 14 residues. With 0 bases removed from V and 5 bases from J, the gap between germline ends came to 11 bases. CDR3 in DNA: TGCGCCAGCAGCCAAGATCTCAGGGCCGACGAGCAGTACTTC. Protein: CASSQDLRADEQYF.

This chain uses TRBV13 with TRBJ2-7; tentatively, D is TRBD2 (5 bases). Germline CDR1 is PRHDT and CDR2 is FYEKMQ (reference sequence). The CDR3 loop spans 14 amino acids. With 0 bases removed from V and 7 bases from J, the gap between germline ends came to 13 bases. Written as DNA, the CDR3 is TGTGCCAGCAGCTTAGGACGGTTAGCGCGGGAGCAGTACGTC. Amino acid sequence: CASSLGRLAREQYV.

The rearrangement links TRBV12-3 or TRBV12-4 to TRBJ2-1; 12 bases map to TRBD1. J gave up 6 bases and V 6 bases, and 6 bases lay outside the gene matches. There are 15 residues in the CDR3. CDR3 protein: CASRPRDRGLNEQFF. CDR3 nucleotides: TGTGCCAGCAGACCCCGGGACAGGGGGCTCAATGAGCAGTTCTTC.

As to this clonotype: Germline and junction disagree at one end, which may indicate a read error. The chain employs TRBV7-8 and TRBJ1-6, with D tentatively TRBD1 (5 bases). Per the germline V gene, CDR1 is SGHVS and CDR2 is FQNEAQ. The length of the CDR3 is 12 residues. Written as DNA, the CDR3 is TGTGCCAGCAGCTTTGGGTCACAGGCGCCTTCGTTT. As protein: CASSFGSQAPSF.

In this sample, this clonotype turned up a few times. The rearrangement uses TRBV6-2 or TRBV6-3 and TRBJ1-1, with 8 bases identical to TRBD1. CDR3 size: 16 residues. The V and J ends lost 2 bases and 0 bases, in that order; junction bases with no gene match: 5. Germline V gives CDR1 MNHEY, CDR2 SVGEGT. For the CDR3, the DNA is TGTGCCAGCAGTTACGTTGGACAGGGCTTGAACACTGAAGCTTTCTTT. Translated, it gives CASSYVGQGLNTEAFF.